Listed below are T cell receptor beta chains from one sample, sequenced in a study of blood T cell repertoires in COVID-19. Repertoires were generated with immunoSEQ multiplex PCR, while TCRdb's copy carries only in-frame clones and drops some. The table has 200,000 to 250,000 clones, over 80% seen once. Specimen: PBMCs or T cells enriched from blood (not recorded which). Source of these receptors: a woman in her 30s who had been exposed to COVID-19. Both conserved end residues are part of each CDR3. The order of the fields is V gene, J gene, clone size, D gene, CDR3 protein, CDR3 DNA. The D gene is left open where the match is weak. Not all rows give a size; the values are once, few, many and, for expanded clones, a class.

TRBV19	TRBJ2-5	NA	TRBD2	CASSISTGGRETQYF	TGTGCCAGTAGTATAAGCACGGGAGGGAGGGAGACCCAGTACTTC
TRBV5-1	TRBJ2-7	NA	NA	CASSLSSRSGIYEQYF	TGCGCCAGCAGCTTGTCAAGCCGTAGCGGAATCTACGAGCAGTACTTC
TRBV5-1	TRBJ2-5	NA	TRBD2	CASSSTSGRMETQYF	TGCGCCAGCAGCTCGACTAGCGGGAGGATGGAGACCCAGTACTTC
TRBV10-3	TRBJ2-3	NA	TRBD2	CAIRLTSGRGSDTQYF	TGTGCCATCAGACTGACTAGCGGGAGGGGGTCAGATACGCAGTATTTT
TRBV27	TRBJ1-2	NA	TRBD1	CASSLSVGGAGYTF	TGTGCCAGCAGTTTATCCGTAGGGGGCGCGGGCTACACCTTC
TRBV6-6	TRBJ1-5	NA	TRBD1	CASSYSGTGQPQHF	TGTGCCAGCAGTTACTCGGGGACAGGGCAGCCCCAGCATTTT
TRBV24-1	TRBJ2-1	NA	TRBD1	CATSDIDRGRVFGGNEQFF	TGTGCCACCAGTGATATCGACAGGGGTCGAGTCTTTGGGGGCAATGAGCAGTTCTTC
TRBV3-1/TRBV3-2	TRBJ1-4	once	NA	CASSQEFWTANEKLFF	TGTGCCAGCAGCCAAGAATTCTGGACAGCTAATGAAAAACTGTTTTTT
TRBV6-5	TRBJ2-5	NA	NA	CASSYFRDSSRETQYF	TGTGCCAGCAGTTACTTCCGGGACTCTAGCAGGGAGACCCAGTACTTC
TRBV24-1	TRBJ2-1	NA	TRBD1	CATSDTTTGKGEQFF	TGTGCCACCAGTGATACCACGACAGGGAAGGGTGAGCAGTTCTTC
TRBV27	TRBJ1-1	NA	NA	CASSLVGIQRPGMFRDTEAFF	TGTGCCAGCAGTTTGGTCGGAATTCAGCGGCCGGGAATGTTTCGTGACACTGAAGCTTTCTTT
TRBV29-1	TRBJ2-5	NA	TRBD1	CSVPGQAWETQYF	TGCAGCGTTCCTGGACAGGCCTGGGAGACCCAGTACTTC
TRBV21-1	TRBJ2-7	NA	NA	CASSKAIRPYEQYF	TGTGCCAGCAGCAAAGCGATCAGGCCCTACGAGCAGTACTTC
TRBV7-9	TRBJ1-1	NA	NA	CASSLGESEAFF	TGTGCCAGCAGCCTCGGAGAGTCCGAAGCTTTCTTT
TRBV11-2	TRBJ2-7	NA	TRBD2	CASSLVVAGVNYEQYF	TGTGCCAGCAGCTTAGTGGTAGCGGGAGTTAACTACGAGCAGTACTTC
TRBV4-1	TRBJ1-1	NA	NA	CASSQDLSGRSTEAFF	TGCGCCAGCAGCCAAGATCTGAGTGGGAGGAGCACTGAAGCTTTCTTT
TRBV6-1	TRBJ1-4	few	TRBD1	CASSEEPGQGHEKLFF	TGTGCCAGCAGTGAGGAACCGGGACAGGGACATGAAAAACTGTTTTTT
TRBV2	TRBJ1-2	NA	TRBD1	CASSTGTGVLGNYGYTF	TGTGCCAGCAGTACCGGGACAGGGGTTTTGGGTAACTATGGCTACACCTTC
TRBV6-5	TRBJ2-3	NA	NA	CASSGRGTDTQYF	TGTGCCAGCTCTGGCAGGGGCACAGATACGCAGTATTTT
TRBV5-1	TRBJ1-1	NA	TRBD1	CASSLIVAGGKNTEAFF	TGCGCCAGCAGCTTGATCGTCGCAGGGGGCAAGAACACTGAAGCTTTCTTT
TRBV5-1	TRBJ2-1	NA	TRBD2	CASSFPFGEGSYNEQFF	TGCGCCAGCAGCTTCCCCTTTGGGGAGGGTTCCTACAATGAGCAGTTCTTC
TRBV5-1	TRBJ2-7	NA	TRBD1	CASSRGGFSYEQYF	TGCGCCAGCAGCCGAGGGGGCTTCTCCTACGAGCAGTACTTC